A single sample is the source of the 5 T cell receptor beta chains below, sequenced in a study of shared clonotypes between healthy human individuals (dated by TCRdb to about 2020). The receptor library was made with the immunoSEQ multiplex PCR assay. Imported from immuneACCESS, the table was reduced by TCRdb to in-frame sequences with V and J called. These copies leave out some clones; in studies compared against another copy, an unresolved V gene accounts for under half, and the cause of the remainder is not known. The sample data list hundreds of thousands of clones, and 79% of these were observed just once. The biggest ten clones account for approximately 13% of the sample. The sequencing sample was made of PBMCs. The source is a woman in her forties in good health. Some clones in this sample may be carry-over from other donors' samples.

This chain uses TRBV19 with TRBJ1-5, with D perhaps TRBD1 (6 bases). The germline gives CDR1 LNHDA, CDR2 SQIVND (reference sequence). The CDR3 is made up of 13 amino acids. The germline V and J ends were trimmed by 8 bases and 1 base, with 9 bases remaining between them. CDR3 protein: CASRTVSNQPQHF. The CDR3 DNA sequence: TGTGCCAGTCGGACAGTCAGCAATCAGCCCCAGCATTTT.

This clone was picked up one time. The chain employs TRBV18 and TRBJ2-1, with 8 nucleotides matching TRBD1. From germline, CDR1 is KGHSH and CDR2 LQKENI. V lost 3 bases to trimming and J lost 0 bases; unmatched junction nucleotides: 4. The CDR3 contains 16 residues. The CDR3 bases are TGTGCCAGCTCACCTGGGACAGGCGTCTCCTACAATGAGCAGTTCTTC. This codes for CASSPGTGVSYNEQFF.

The CDR3, as DNA: TGCGCCAGCAGCCCGCGAGGTGCGGGAGAGGGCGAGCAGTACTTC. Its protein product is CASSPRGAGEGEQYF. The rearrangement uses TRBV5-1 and TRBJ2-7, with 7 nucleotides matching TRBD2. The CDR3 is made up of 15 amino acids. The junction had 13 bases not matched to a gene; V was cut back by 4 bases and J by 6 bases. Germline V gene sequence: CDR1 SGHRS, CDR2 YFSETQ.

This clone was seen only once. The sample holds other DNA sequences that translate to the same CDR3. The CDR3 region has the DNA TGCGCCAGCAGCTTGGGGGCAAATGAGCAGTTCTTC. Translated: CASSLGANEQFF. The chain recombines TRBV5-1 with TRBJ2-1; no reliable D call. Looked up from germline, CDR1 is SGHRS and CDR2 is YFSETQ. V was pared by 0 bases and J by 7 bases, with 5 bases between. The CDR3 consists of 12 residues.

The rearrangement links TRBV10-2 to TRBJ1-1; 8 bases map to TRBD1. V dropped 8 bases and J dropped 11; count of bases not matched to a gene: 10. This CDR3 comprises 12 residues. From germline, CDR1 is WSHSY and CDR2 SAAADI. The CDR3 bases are TGCGCCAGCGGACAGGGTCCCCCTTCCGCTTTCTTT. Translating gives CASGQGPPSAFF.